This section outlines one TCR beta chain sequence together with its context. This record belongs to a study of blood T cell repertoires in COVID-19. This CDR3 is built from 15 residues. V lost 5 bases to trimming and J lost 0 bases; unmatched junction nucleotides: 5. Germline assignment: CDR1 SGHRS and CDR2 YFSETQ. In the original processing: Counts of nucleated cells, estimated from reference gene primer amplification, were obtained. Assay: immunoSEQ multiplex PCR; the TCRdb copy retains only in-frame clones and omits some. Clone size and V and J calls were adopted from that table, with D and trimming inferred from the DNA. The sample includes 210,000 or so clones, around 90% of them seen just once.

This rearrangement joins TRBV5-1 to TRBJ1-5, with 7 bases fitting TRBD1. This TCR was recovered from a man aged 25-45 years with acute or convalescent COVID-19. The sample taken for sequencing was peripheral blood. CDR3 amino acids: CASRPGTDSNQPQHF. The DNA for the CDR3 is TGCGCCAGCAGACCCGGGACAGATAGCAATCAGCCCCAGCATTTT.